This T cell receptor (beta chain) came from a study of cytomegalovirus exposure and HLA in healthy donors. The study, taken as a whole, reports: Association with HLA alleles at 0.05 false discovery rate was found for approximately 18,000 TCR beta sequences in a later analysis.

V lost 6 bases, J lost 7 bases, and 9 bases stayed unmatched. CDR1 is LNHDA, CDR2 SQIVND, per germline (reference sequence). The CDR3 has 15 residues. A remark on this clone: Its antigen is unidentified.

Amplification used 60 Vbeta primers and 13 Jbeta primers. This table comes from immunoSEQ multiplex PCR, and its TCRdb copy is limited to in-frame clones, with some not included. The sample lists about 190,000 clones; over 60% were seen once. The sample comprised PBMCs. This TCR came from a young man in good health and CMV-seropositive. V usage is TRBV19 and J usage is TRBJ1-6, with 7 bases fitting TRBD1. CDR3 region: CASSPQGGTNSPLHF. The CDR3 DNA is TGTGCCAGTAGCCCTCAGGGGGGAACCAATTCACCCCTCCACTTT.